The rows below give T cell receptor beta chains drawn from one sample of a study of Ad26.COV2.S vaccination and SARS-CoV-2 variants. Method: immunoSEQ multiplex PCR; TCRdb's copy keeps in-frame clones and lacks some. Of around 94,000 clones listed, around 82% are singletons. Specimen: peripheral blood, collected after recovery from COVID-19. The receptors stem from a human donor who had recovered from COVID-19. Each CDR3 is given with its conserved first and last residue. Only part of the rows carry a size: once, few, many, or a class if the clone is expanded.

TRBV4-3,NA,TRBJ2-1,CASSAAGGSYNEQFF
TRBV30,NA,TRBJ1-5,CAWNIGGNGQPQHF
TRBV4-3,NA,TRBJ2-3,CASSQVSETDTQYF
TRBV2,NA,TRBJ2-3,CASSDSPGTPRDTQYF
TRBV6-5,NA,TRBJ1-6,CASSYSGTANSPLHF
TRBV11-2,few,TRBJ2-5,CASSLARVETQYF
TRBV5-1,NA,TRBJ2-3,CASSVGTDPTDTQYF
TRBV6-2/TRBV6-3,NA,TRBJ1-1,CASSLFGQGLNEAFF
TRBV12-3/TRBV12-4,NA,TRBJ2-7,CASSSDSYEQYF
TRBV7-2,NA,TRBJ1-2,CASSSLTGRNNYGYTF
TRBV12-3/TRBV12-4,NA,TRBJ1-5,CASRRGRGQPQHF
TRBV2,few,TRBJ1-1,CASTTGVSNTEAFF
TRBV15,NA,TRBJ2-7,CATRPTGGPGEQYF
TRBV24-1,few,TRBJ1-2,CATSDANYGYTF
TRBV14,NA,TRBJ1-1,CASSDPRQGNTEAFF
TRBV28,once,TRBJ2-7,CASSYSGQGGEQYF
TRBV7-3,NA,TRBJ2-7,CASSLSPDGEQYF
TRBV5-1,NA,TRBJ1-2,CASSVHPGHLNGYTF
TRBV6-5,NA,TRBJ2-3,CASSAGTGIDTQYF
TRBV19,NA,TRBJ2-1,CASSKYRGLQFF
TRBV19,NA,TRBJ1-4,CASSLAPDENLFF
TRBV12-5,NA,TRBJ1-1,CASGLAWEAFF
TRBV6-6,NA,TRBJ1-6,CASSYSREGGLPLHF
TRBV2,once,TRBJ2-5,CASSKGGGVQETQYF
TRBV5-5,few,TRBJ2-7,CASSRRQGNEQYF
TRBV18,NA,TRBJ1-3,CASSPRGWDSGNTIYF
TRBV9,NA,TRBJ2-2,CASSVYTSNTGELFF
TRBV7-2,NA,TRBJ2-5,CASSLMLGQETQYF
TRBV7-2,NA,TRBJ1-1,CASSLTRGAEAFF
TRBV5-1,NA,TRBJ2-7,CASKGEYEQYF
TRBV19,many,TRBJ2-1,CASSLTSPYNEQFF
TRBV9,NA,TRBJ2-2,CASSAYGQGAGSGELFF
TRBV14,NA,TRBJ1-2,CASSLPGKSYGYTF
TRBV3-1/TRBV3-2,few,TRBJ1-2,CASSQDLGSTYTF
TRBV2,NA,TRBJ2-3,CASPRGETYLSTDTQYF
TRBV19,NA,TRBJ2-7,CASSEQGESFYEQYF
TRBV7-3,NA,TRBJ2-2,CASSPRQILNTGELFF
TRBV7-2,NA,TRBJ1-6,CASSLAGRQGGNSPLHF
TRBV7-2,NA,TRBJ2-7,CASSLEPKEEQYF
TRBV2,NA,TRBJ1-6,CASSAQGTGGSPLHF
TRBV3-1/TRBV3-2,NA,TRBJ2-3,CASSQVNSGDTQYF
TRBV2,NA,TRBJ2-3,CASSDREKDTQYF
TRBV5-5,few,TRBJ2-7,CASSRHRINEQYF
TRBV4-1,NA,TRBJ1-1,CASNEGFTQNTEAFF
TRBV14,NA,TRBJ2-2,CASSQGRYANTGELFF
TRBV11-3,NA,TRBJ2-1,CASSPEGDAYNEQFF
TRBV7-3,NA,TRBJ2-2,CASKPTGTNTGELFF
TRBV5-5,NA,TRBJ2-7,CASSPGTRTGEQYF
TRBV19,few,TRBJ1-5,CASSIVIPFGNQPQHF
TRBV5-4,NA,TRBJ2-5,CASSSQDQETQYF
TRBV7-9,once,TRBJ2-7,CASSLWGGYEQYF
TRBV2,NA,TRBJ1-5,CASSYPTADSNQPQHF
TRBV29-1,NA,TRBJ2-7,CSYTGGRSYEQYF